This T cell receptor (beta chain) is from a study of radiation and T cells in renal cell carcinoma. Described time point: blood 4 weeks post-SBRT, at nephrectomy. Treatment: 15 Gy SBRT to primary tumor, nephrectomy 4 weeks later. Nephrectomy followed 15 Gy stereotactic body radiation by 4 weeks. After SBRT, blood was collected at 2 and 4 weeks, plus baseline. Clear cell pathology was present in this patient's renal cell carcinoma. Points on this clone: The antigen is not known.

Study-level results: From baseline, blood top tumor clonotypes peaked at 2 weeks post-radiation.

Sequenced by immunoSEQ multiplex PCR; TCRdb stores in-frame clones only, minus some. The table has 130,000 to 150,000 clones, 65% to 90% seen once. The CDR3 is 14 residues long. V shed 4 bases and J shed 0 bases, with 10 bases lying between them. Germline lookup yields CDR1 SGHTA and CDR2 FQGNSA. This chain connects TRBV7-2 to TRBJ2-7, with no clear D. The source is a woman in her fifties or sixties with renal cell carcinoma. Here the sequenced sample was blood, taken from a patient whose treatment included radiotherapy and nephrectomy. The DNA for the CDR3 is TGTGCCAGCAGCTCACCGACTTCCTCCTACGAGCAGTACTTC. Amino acids: CASSSPTSSYEQYF.